The present entry profiles one T cell receptor beta chain with its context. The antigen is unknown. The germline V and J ends were trimmed by 8 bases and 4 bases, with 17 bases remaining between them. The CDR3 sequence is 14 residues long. TCRdb re-called the reads through MiXCR, storing one row per CDR3 protein. The data hold more than 150,000 distinct CDR3 sequences, with about 21% observed a single time. This sample was taken from a study of T cell repertoires in cytomegalovirus infection. About the study: Public TCR beta signatures provided an indication of both CMV infection and a matching HLA type.

Whole-study findings and limits: There were HLA-C-restricted CMV-specific TCR beta clonotypes dominating the ex vivo response. Identification of carriers of CMV plus the relevant HLA was achieved through cumulative public TCR beta family frequency.

The rearrangement uses TRBV12-3 or TRBV12-4 and TRBJ1-1; D is unclear. What was sequenced was PBMCs. The sequence was obtained from a human donor in good health (CMV status not recorded). Some clones in this sample may be carry-over from other donors' samples. The CDR3 protein is CASSPSGHPTEAFF. Here the CDR3 DNA reads TGTGCCAGCTCCCCCTCGGGTCATCCCACTGAAGCTTTCTTT.